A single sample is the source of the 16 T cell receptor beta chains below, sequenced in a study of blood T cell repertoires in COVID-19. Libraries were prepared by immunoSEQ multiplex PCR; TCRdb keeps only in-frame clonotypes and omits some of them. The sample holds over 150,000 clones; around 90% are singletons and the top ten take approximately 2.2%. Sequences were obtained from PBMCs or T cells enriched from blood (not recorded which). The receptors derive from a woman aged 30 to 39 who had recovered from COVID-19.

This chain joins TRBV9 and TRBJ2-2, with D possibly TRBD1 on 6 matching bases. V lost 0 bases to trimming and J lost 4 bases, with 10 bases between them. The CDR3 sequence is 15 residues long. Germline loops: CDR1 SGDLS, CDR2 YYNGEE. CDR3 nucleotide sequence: TGTGCCAGCAGCGTAGCAGGGGTGGCCACCGGGGAGCTGTTTTTT. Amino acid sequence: CASSVAGVATGELFF.

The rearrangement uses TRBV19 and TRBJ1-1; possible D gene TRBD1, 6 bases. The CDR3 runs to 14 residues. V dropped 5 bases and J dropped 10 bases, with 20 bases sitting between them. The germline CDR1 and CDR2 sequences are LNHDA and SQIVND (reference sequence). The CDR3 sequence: CASSLLQGGARAFF. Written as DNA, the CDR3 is TGTGCCAGTAGTCTCCTACAGGGTGGGGCCCGAGCTTTCTTT.

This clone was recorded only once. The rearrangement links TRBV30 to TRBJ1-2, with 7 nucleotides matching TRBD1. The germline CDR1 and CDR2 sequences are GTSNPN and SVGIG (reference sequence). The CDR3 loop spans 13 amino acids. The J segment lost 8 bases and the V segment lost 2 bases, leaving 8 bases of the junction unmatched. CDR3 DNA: TGTGCCTGGAGTCCCGACAGGGAACGCGGCTACACCTTC. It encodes CAWSPDRERGYTF. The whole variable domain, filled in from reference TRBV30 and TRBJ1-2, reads SQTIHQWPATLVQPVGSPLSLECTVEGTSNPNLYWYRQAAGRGLQLLFYSVGIGQISSEVPQNLSASRPQDRQFILSSKKLLLSDSGFYLCAWSPDRERGYTFGSGTRLTVV.

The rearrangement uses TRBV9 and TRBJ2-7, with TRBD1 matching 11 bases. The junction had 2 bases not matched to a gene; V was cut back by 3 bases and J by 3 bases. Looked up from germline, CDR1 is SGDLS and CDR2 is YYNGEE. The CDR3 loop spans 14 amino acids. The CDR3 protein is CASSGGTGGYEQYF. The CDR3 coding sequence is TGTGCCAGCAGCGGCGGGACAGGGGGCTACGAGCAGTACTTC.

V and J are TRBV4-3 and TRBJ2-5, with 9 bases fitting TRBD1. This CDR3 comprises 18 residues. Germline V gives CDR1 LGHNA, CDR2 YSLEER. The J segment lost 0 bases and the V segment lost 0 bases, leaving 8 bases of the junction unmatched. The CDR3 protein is CASSQDRSGQGYQETQYF. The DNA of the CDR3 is TGCGCCAGCAGCCAAGATCGATCCGGACAGGGGTACCAAGAGACCCAGTACTTC.

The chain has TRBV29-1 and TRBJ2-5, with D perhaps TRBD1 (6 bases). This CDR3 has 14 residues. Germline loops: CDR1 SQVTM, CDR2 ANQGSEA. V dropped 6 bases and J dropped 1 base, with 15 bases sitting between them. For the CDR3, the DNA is TGCAGCGTCGTGAACAGGGATGGCCAAGAGACCCAGTACTTC. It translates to CSVVNRDGQETQYF.

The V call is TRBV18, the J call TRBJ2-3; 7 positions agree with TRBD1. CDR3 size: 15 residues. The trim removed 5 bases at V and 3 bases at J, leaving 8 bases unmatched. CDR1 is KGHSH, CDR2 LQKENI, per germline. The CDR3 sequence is CASSSSTGTTDTQYF. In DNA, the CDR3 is TGTGCCAGCTCATCTTCGACAGGGACGACAGATACGCAGTATTTT.

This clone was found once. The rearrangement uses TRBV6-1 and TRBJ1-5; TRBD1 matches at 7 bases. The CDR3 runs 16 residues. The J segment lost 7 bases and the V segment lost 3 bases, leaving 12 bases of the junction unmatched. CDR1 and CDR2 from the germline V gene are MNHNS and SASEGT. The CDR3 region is CASSDYRGSIGQPQHF. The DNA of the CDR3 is TGTGCCAGCAGTGACTACAGGGGCTCGATTGGGCAGCCCCAGCATTTT.

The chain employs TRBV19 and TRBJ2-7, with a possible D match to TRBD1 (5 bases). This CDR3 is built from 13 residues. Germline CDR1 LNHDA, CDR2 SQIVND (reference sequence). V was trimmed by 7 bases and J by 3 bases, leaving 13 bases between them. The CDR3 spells CASTRQGGYEQYF. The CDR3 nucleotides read TGTGCCAGTACGAGGCAGGGCGGCTACGAGCAGTACTTC.

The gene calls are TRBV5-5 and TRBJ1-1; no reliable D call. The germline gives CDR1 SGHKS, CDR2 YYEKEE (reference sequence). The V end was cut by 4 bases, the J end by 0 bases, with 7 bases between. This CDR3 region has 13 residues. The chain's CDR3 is CASSLELNTEAFF. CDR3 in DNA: TGTGCCAGCAGCCTAGAGTTGAACACTGAAGCTTTCTTT.

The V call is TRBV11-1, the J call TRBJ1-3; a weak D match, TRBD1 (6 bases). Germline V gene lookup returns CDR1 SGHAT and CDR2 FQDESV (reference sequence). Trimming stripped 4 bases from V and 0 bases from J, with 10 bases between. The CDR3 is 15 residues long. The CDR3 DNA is TGTGCCAGCAGCTCGGGGACACTCTCTGGAAACACCATATATTTT. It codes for CASSSGTLSGNTIYF.

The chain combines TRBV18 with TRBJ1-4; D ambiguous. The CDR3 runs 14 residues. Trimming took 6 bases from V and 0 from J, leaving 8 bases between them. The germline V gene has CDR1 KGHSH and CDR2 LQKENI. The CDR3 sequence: CASSEGSTNEKLFF. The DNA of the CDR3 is TGTGCCAGCTCCGAGGGCTCAACTAATGAAAAACTGTTTTTT.

The CDR3 region has the DNA TGTGCCAGAAGCTTGGGGCGGAACTATGGCTACACCTTC. This encodes CARSLGRNYGYTF. V gene TRBV5-3 combines with J gene TRBJ1-2; D remains ambiguous. TRBV5-3 is designated an ORF whose function remains uncertain. The CDR3 contains 13 residues. V was shortened by 0 bases and J by 2 bases, with 5 bases between the two germline ends.

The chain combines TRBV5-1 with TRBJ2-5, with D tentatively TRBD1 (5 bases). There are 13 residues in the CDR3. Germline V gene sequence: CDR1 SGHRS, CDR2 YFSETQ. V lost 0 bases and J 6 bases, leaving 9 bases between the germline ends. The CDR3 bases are TGCGCCAGCAGCTTGGTGCCAGGGAAGACCCAGTACTTC. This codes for CASSLVPGKTQYF. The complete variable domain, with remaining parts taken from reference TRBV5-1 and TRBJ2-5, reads KAGVTQTPRYLIKTRGQQVTLSCSPISGHRSVSWYQQTPGQGLQFLFEYFSETQRNKGNFPGRFSGRQFSNSRSEMNVSTLELGDSALYLCASSLVPGKTQYFGPGTRLLVL.

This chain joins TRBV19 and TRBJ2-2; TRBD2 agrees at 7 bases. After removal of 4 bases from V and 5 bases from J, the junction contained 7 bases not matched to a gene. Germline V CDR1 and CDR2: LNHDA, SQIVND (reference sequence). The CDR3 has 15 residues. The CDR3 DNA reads TGTGCCAGTAGTAACCCCCGGGGGGAAACCGGGGAGCTGTTTTTT. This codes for CASSNPRGETGELFF.

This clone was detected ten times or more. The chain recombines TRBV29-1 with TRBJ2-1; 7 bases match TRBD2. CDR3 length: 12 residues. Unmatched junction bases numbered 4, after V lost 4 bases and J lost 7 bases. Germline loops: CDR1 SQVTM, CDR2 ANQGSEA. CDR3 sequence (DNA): TGCAGCGTTGCGGACGGGGGGAATGAGCAGTTCTTC. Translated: CSVADGGNEQFF.